These T cell receptor beta chains were read from a single sample in a study of cytomegalovirus exposure and HLA in healthy donors. Libraries were prepared by immunoSEQ multiplex PCR; TCRdb keeps only in-frame clonotypes and omits some of them. The table includes under 200,000 clones, approximately 80% detected once. The sample comprised PBMCs. These receptors were taken from a man between 45 and 60 years old in good health and CMV-seropositive. CDR3s include the opening cysteine and the closing phenylalanine or tryptophan. A D gene is named only where the DNA matches it firmly. Clone size is shown for a subset of rows, as once, few, many or a class of expanded clone.

TRBJ2-3,.,TRBV27,.,TGTGCCAGCAGTTTTTTAGCATCGGATACGCAGTATTTT,CASSFLASDTQYF
TRBJ1-4,TRBD1,TRBV28,.,TGTGCCAGCAGTCCCGGGACAGGGTCCAATGAAAAACTGTTTTTT,CASSPGTGSNEKLFF
TRBJ2-3,TRBD1,TRBV7-3,.,TGTGCCAGCAGCGCCCTAGGACAGGGCGGCACAGATACGCAGTATTTT,CASSALGQGGTDTQYF
TRBJ2-3,TRBD2,TRBV11-1,.,TGTGCCAGCAGCTTGACTAGCGGGAGAATGGGGGCAGATACGCAGTATTTT,CASSLTSGRMGADTQYF
TRBJ1-6,TRBD1,TRBV14,few,TGTGCCAGCAGCCAACGATACCCAGGGGGAAATTCACCCCTCCACTTT,CASSQRYPGGNSPLHF
TRBJ2-1,.,TRBV6-5,once,TGTGCCAGCAGGCAAAGGGGCCGCTCCTACAATGAGCAGTTCTTC,CASRQRGRSYNEQFF
TRBJ1-5,TRBD1,TRBV29-1,once,TGCAGCGTGGCCGACAGGGAAGATCAGCCCCAGCATTTT,CSVADREDQPQHF
TRBJ1-5,TRBD1,TRBV7-9,.,TGTGCCAGCAGCCGGGGACAGCTCTCTAGCAATCAGCCCCAGCATTTT,CASSRGQLSSNQPQHF
TRBJ2-5,TRBD1,TRBV4-3,.,TGCGCCAGCAGCCAGAGTCCAGGGGGCCGAGAGACCCAGTACTTC,CASSQSPGGRETQYF
TRBJ1-1,TRBD1,TRBV7-2,.,TGTGCCAGCAGCTTATGGGGACAGGGGACGAACACTGAAGCTTTCTTT,CASSLWGQGTNTEAFF
TRBJ1-5,.,TRBV30,few,TGTGCCTGGAGCGGGGATAGAGATCAGCCCCAGCATTTT,CAWSGDRDQPQHF
TRBJ1-4,.,TRBV7-9,.,TGTTCCAGCAGTCTGTTACGAGATGCAACTAATGAAAAACTGTTTTTT,CSSSLLRDATNEKLFF
TRBJ1-2,.,TRBV5-4,.,TGTGCCAGCAGCCAACAGGGTTTTGCTAACTATGGCTACACCTTC,CASSQQGFANYGYTF
TRBJ2-7,TRBD2,TRBV29-1,.,TGCAGCGTTGAGGGACTAGCGGGAGAACGCGAGCAGTACTTC,CSVEGLAGEREQYF
TRBJ1-5,TRBD1,TRBV28,once,TGTGCCAGCAGTTCGGGACAGGGGGTTAGCAATCAGCCCCAGCATTTT,CASSSGQGVSNQPQHF
TRBJ2-2,.,TRBV28,.,TGTGCCAGCAGTTTTTTGAGCACCGGGGAGCTGTTTTTT,CASSFLSTGELFF
TRBJ1-3,.,TRBV9,.,TGTGCCAGCAGCGTAACTGTCGCTGGAAACACCATATATTTT,CASSVTVAGNTIYF
TRBJ2-7,TRBD2,TRBV5-1,.,TGCGCCAGCAGCTTGGTGGGGACTAGCGGAGGACAGTACGAGCAGTACTTC,CASSLVGTSGGQYEQYF
TRBJ2-7,.,TRBV7-2,.,TGTGCCAGCAGCCCGGGACTGGCGTGGGAGCAGTACTTC,CASSPGLAWEQYF
TRBJ1-5,.,TRBV9,.,TGTGCCAGCAGCGCTCGACAGAGCAATCAGCCCCAGCATTTT,CASSARQSNQPQHF
TRBJ1-6,TRBD1,TRBV6-5,.,TGTGCCAGCAGTTACCAGGGGGCGAGTGAATCACCCCTCCACTTT,CASSYQGASESPLHF
TRBJ1-1,.,TRBV11-3,.,TGTGCCAGCAAGCTGTCAGGGGTTAACACTGAAGCTTTCTTT,CASKLSGVNTEAFF
TRBJ1-5,.,TRBV7-8,.,TGTGCCAGCAGCCCAAGAAGGGAGAATCAGCCCCAGCATTTT,CASSPRRENQPQHF
TRBJ2-2,TRBD2,TRBV5-1,.,TGCGCCAGCAGCTCCTCGGGGGGGCTCGGCACCGGGGAGCTGTTTTTT,CASSSSGGLGTGELFF
TRBJ1-2,.,TRBV6-5,.,TGTGCCAGCAGTTACGTCCAGGGGAAAGGCTACACCTTC,CASSYVQGKGYTF
TRBJ2-5,TRBD1,TRBV5-4,.,TGTGCCAGCAGCTTGAGGGTACAGGGGGCAGGTGAGACCCAGTACTTC,CASSLRVQGAGETQYF
TRBJ2-3,TRBD1,TRBV6-1,.,TGTGCCAGCAATGCCGGGACAGGGGTCACAGATACGCAGTATTTT,CASNAGTGVTDTQYF
TRBJ2-3,TRBD2,TRBV5-1,.,TGCGCCAGCAGCCTGGGACTAGCGGGAGCTCCAGATACGCAGTATTTT,CASSLGLAGAPDTQYF
TRBJ1-2,TRBD1,TRBV28,.,TGTGCCAGCGGACCTACAGGGGTGGGCTACACCTTC,CASGPTGVGYTF
TRBJ2-1,TRBD1,TRBV18,few,TGTGCCAGCTCACTCAACCGGGGACAGACCTACAATGAGCAGTTCTTC,CASSLNRGQTYNEQFF
TRBJ2-1,TRBD2,TRBV5-4,.,TGTGCCAGCAGCTTGACTAGCGGGGGGCATGAGCAGTTCTTC,CASSLTSGGHEQFF
TRBJ2-1,TRBD2,TRBV29-1,.,TGCAGCGTGGTAGCGGGAGGTACCTACAATGAGCAGTTCTTC,CSVVAGGTYNEQFF
TRBJ2-7,TRBD2,TRBV5-1,.,TGCGCCAGCGGGGTAGAGGCTAGCGGTCCGAATCGGTATTACGAGCAGTACTTC,CASGVEASGPNRYYEQYF